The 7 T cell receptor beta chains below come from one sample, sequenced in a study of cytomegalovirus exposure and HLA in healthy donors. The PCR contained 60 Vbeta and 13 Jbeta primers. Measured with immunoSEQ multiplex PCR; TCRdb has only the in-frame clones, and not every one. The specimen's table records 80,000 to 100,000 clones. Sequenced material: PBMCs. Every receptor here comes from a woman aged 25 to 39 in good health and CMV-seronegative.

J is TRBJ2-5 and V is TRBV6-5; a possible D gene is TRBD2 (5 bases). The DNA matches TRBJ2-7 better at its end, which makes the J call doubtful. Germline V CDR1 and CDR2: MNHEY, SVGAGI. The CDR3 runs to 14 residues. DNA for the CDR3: TGTGCCAGCAGCCCCGAGGGTAGCACCTACGAGCAGTACTTC. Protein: CASSPEGSTYEQYF.

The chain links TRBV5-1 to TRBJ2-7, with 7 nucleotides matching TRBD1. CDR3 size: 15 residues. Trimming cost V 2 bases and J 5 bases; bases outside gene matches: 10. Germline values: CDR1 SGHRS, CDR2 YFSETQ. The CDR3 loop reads CASSLQGPLENEQYF. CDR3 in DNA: TGCGCCAGCAGCTTACAGGGGCCGCTCGAGAACGAGCAGTACTTC.

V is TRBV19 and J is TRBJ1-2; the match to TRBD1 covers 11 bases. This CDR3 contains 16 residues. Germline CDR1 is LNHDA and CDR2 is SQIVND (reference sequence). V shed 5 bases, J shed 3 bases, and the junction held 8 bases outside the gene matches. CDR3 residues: CASSPGGQGADYGYTF. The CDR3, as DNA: TGTGCCAGTAGTCCCGGCGGACAGGGGGCGGACTATGGCTACACCTTC.

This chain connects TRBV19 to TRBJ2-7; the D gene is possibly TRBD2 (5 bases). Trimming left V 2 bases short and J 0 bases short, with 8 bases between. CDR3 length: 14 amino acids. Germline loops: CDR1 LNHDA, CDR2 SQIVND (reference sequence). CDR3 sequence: CASSISGSSYEQYF. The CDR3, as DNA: TGTGCCAGTAGTATAAGCGGAAGCTCCTACGAGCAGTACTTC.

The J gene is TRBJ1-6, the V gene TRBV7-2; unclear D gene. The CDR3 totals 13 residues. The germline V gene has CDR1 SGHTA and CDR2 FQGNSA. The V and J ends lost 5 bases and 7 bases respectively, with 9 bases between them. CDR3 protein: CASSEDWNSPLHF. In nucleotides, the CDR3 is TGTGCCAGCAGCGAAGACTGGAATTCACCCCTCCACTTT.

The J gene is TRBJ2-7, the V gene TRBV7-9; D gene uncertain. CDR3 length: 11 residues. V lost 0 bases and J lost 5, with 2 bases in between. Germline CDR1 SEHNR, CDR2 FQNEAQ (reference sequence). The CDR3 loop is CASSLANEQYF. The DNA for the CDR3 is TGTGCCAGCAGCTTAGCTAACGAGCAGTACTTC. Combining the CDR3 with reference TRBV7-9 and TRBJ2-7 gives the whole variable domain DTGVSQNPRHKITKRGQNVTFRCDPISEHNRLYWYRQTLGQGPEFLTYFQNEAQLEKSRLLSDRFSAERPKGSFSTLEIQRTEQGDSAMYLCASSLANEQYFGPGTRLTVT.

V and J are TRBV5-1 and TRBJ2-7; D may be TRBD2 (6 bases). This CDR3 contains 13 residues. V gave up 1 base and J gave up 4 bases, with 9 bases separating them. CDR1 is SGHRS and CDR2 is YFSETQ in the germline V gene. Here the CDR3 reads CASSLTSRYEQYF. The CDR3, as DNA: TGCGCCAGCAGCTTGACTAGCAGGTACGAGCAGTACTTC.